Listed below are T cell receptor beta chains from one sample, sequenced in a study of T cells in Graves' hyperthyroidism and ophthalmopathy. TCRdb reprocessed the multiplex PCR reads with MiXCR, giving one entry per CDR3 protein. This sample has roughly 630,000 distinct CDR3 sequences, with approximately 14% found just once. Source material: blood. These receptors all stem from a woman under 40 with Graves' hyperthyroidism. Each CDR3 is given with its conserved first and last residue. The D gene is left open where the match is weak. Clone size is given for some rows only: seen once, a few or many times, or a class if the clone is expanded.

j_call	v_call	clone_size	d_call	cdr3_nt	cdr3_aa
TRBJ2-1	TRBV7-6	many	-	TGTGCCAGCAGCTTATCGGAGAGCTCCTACAATGAGCAGTTCTTC	CASSLSESSYNEQFF
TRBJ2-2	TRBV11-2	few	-	TGTGCCAGCGGCTCGGGGGCCAGGGGTCACACCGGGGAGCTGTTTTTT	CASGSGARGHTGELFF
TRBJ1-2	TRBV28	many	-	TGTGCCAGCAGTTTAAGCCAGGATAACTATGGCTACACCTTC	CASSLSQDNYGYTF
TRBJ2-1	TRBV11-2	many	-	TGTGCCAGCAGCTTAGATCGGGCGAATGAGCAGTTCTTC	CASSLDRANEQFF
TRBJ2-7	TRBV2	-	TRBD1	TGTGCCAGCAGGGGGGACAGGGGCTACGAGCAGTACTTC	CASRGDRGYEQYF
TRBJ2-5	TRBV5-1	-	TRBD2	TGCGCCAGCAGTTTGGGACTAGCGGGAGTTTCCGAGACCCAGTACTTC	CASSLGLAGVSETQYF
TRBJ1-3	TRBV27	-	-	TGTGCCAGCAGTTTTTCCCAAGCCAGCACCATATATTTT	CASSFSQASTIYF
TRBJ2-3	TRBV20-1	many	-	TGCAGTGGATCCGAAAGCACAGATACGCAGTATTTT	CSGSESTDTQYF
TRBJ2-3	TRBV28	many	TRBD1	TGTGCCAGCAGTTCATACAGGGGGAGCACAGATACGCAGTATTTT	CASSSYRGSTDTQYF
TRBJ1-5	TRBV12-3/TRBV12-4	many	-	TGTGCCAGCAGTTTACCTGGGGTCCTTCAGCCCCAGCATTTT	CASSLPGVLQPQHF
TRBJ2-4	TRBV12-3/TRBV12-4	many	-	TGTGCCAGCAGTTTTCAGGGGGCCAAAAACATTCAGTACTTC	CASSFQGAKNIQYF
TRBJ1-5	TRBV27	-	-	TGTGCCAGCAGTTTATTTGGCGGGGCCCAGCCCCAGCATTTT	CASSLFGGAQPQHF
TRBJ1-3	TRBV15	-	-	TGTGCCACCAGCAGAGATCCGGTGTCGCTGGCCGGAAACACCATATATTTT	CATSRDPVSLAGNTIYF
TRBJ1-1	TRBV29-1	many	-	TGCAGCGTTCTGCGGGTGGGGGACACTGAAGCTTTCTTT	CSVLRVGDTEAFF
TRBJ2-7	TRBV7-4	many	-	TGTGCCAGCAGCTTGGGCGAGCAGTACTTC	CASSLGEQYF
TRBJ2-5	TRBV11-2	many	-	TGTGCCAGCAGCTTCGGCCTAGACGAGACCCAGTACTTC	CASSFGLDETQYF
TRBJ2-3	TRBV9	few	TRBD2	TGTGCCAGCAGCGTAGAACTAGCGGAACCCACAGATACGCAGTATTTT	CASSVELAEPTDTQYF
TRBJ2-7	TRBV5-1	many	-	TGCGCCAGCAGCCCCCGGGCGGACGGCTACGAGCAGTACTTC	CASSPRADGYEQYF
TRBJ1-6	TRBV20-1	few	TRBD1	TGCAGTGCTACTGCAGGGGGAAGCTCACCCCTCCACTTT	CSATAGGSSPLHF
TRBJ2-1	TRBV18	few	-	TGTGCCAGCTCACAAAACACCGGCACTAGCTCCTACAATGAGCAGTTCTTC	CASSQNTGTSSYNEQFF
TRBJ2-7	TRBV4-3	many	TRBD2	TGCGCCAGCAGCCAAGATCGGGCCCGAAGGGACTATCCCTACGAGCAGTACTTC	CASSQDRARRDYPYEQYF
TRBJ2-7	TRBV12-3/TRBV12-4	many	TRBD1	TGTGCCAGCAGTTTGGCAGGGGGCCCTCTTTGGCAGTACTTC	CASSLAGGPLWQYF